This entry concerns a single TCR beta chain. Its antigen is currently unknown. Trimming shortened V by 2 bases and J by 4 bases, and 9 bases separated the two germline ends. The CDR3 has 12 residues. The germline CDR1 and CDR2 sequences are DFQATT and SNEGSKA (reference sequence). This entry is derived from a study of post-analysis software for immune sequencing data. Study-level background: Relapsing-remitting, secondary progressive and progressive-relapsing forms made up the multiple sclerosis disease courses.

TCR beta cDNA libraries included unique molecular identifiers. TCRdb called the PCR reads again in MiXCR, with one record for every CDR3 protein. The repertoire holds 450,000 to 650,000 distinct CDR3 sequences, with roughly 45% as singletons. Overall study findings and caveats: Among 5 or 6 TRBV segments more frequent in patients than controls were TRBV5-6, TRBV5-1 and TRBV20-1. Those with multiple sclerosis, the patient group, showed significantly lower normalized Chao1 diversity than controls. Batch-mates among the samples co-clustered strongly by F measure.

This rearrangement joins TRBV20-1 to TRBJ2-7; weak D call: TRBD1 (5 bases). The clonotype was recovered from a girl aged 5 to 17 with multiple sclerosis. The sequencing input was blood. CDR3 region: CSARQGTYEQYF. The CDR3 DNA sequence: TGCAGTGCTAGACAGGGAACATACGAGCAGTACTTC.